The clone carrying this T cell receptor (beta chain) has only one observation. Its specificity is unknown. The data belong to a study of shared clonotypes between healthy human individuals. The CDR3 contains 15 residues. Germline CDR1 reads SGHRS; CDR2 reads YFSETQ. J lost 2 bases, V lost 4 bases, and 7 bases had no gene match. Broader study findings: What naive subsets generally showed was a larger estimated richness than memory subsets showed.

Libraries were prepared by immunoSEQ multiplex PCR; TCRdb keeps only in-frame clonotypes and omits some of them. The table lists more than 850,000 clones, more than 75% of them singletons, with approximately 0.56% in the top ten. The sample comprised memory CD4+ T cells from PBMCs. Sample subset: CD45RA-negative fraction. The clonotype originates from a man in his late teens or twenties in good health. Some clones in this sample may be carry-over from other donors' samples. The chain joins TRBV5-1 to TRBJ2-7, with TRBD2 matching over 9 bases. CDR3 nucleotides: TGCGCCAGCAGCCTTCTGACTAGCGGCCCCTACGAGCAGTACTTC. Protein: CASSLLTSGPYEQYF.